This T cell receptor beta chain was sequenced in a study of blood T cell repertoires in COVID-19. Study-level background: Acute and convalescent COVID-19 samples came from the United States, Italy and Spain. T cells, B-cell-depleted T cells, or PBMCs provided the cDNA or gDNA that served as material.

With V trimmed by 0 bases and J by 8 bases, 4 bases remained unmatched. The CDR3 runs to 15 residues. Germline values: CDR1 SGHRS, CDR2 YFSETQ. In the original workflow: Amplification of reference gene primers provided the estimated nucleated cell counts. Data came from immunoSEQ multiplex PCR; TCRdb stores just in-frame clones and leaves some out. The V and J calls and clone size are taken from that table; D and trimming were inferred from the DNA. The data show over 60,000 clones, with approximately 89% seen just once and approximately 10% held by the top ten. V gene TRBV5-1 combines with J gene TRBJ1-6; 8 bases map to TRBD1. The sample taken for sequencing was peripheral blood. The origin of this receptor is a man older than 75 with acute or convalescent COVID-19. In nucleotides, the CDR3 is TGCGCCAGCAGCTTGGAGGGGGGACAGGATTCACCCCTCCACTTT. As protein: CASSLEGGQDSPLHF.